This TCR beta chain was captured in a study of human T cells and chemical hapten exposure. Study in general: Patients' scalps got diphenylcyclopropenone weekly throughout the approximately 25-week study. Largely, small differences in pooled library volume made per-sample TCR yields vary.

CDR1 is MNHNS, CDR2 SASEGT, per germline. The V gene end was trimmed by 4 bases and the J gene end by 1 base; junction bases not matched to a gene: 16. The CDR3 totals 19 residues. The time point here: pre-sensitization, week 0. The treatment was: therapeutic diphenylcyclopropenone sensitization with weekly scalp DPC. Authors' data handling: There were a median of approximately 88,000 TCRs per sample, with a range from roughly 20,000 to 700,000. TCRdb called the RACE reads again in MiXCR, with one record for every CDR3 protein. In this record, the V and J calls reflect TCRdb's handling and not the investigators' own analysis. The sample yields approximately 52,000 distinct CDR3 sequences, roughly 9.9% seen once. In its sample, this clonotype was seen a few times.

The sample was whole blood, taken in connection with sensitization to the hapten diphenylcyclopropenone (DPC). J is TRBJ1-5 and V is TRBV6-1; 7 nucleotides line up with TRBD1. The clonotype originates from a middle-aged woman with alopecia areata. Some clones in this sample may be carry-over from other donors' samples. The CDR3 reads CASSGHHRDSRYSNQPQHF. As DNA, the CDR3 is TGTGCCAGCAGTGGACACCACCGGGACAGTCGCTACAGCAATCAGCCCCAGCATTTT.